Shown below are 2 T cell receptor beta chains from a single sample sequenced in a study of cytomegalovirus exposure and HLA in healthy donors. A multiplex PCR was run with 60 Vbeta primers and 13 Jbeta primers. TCRdb keeps only in-frame clones here, not all; method: immunoSEQ multiplex PCR. Of about 130,000 clones in the sample, about 80% were seen once. What was sequenced was PBMCs. These receptors were taken from a young man in good health and CMV-seronegative.

The chain is built from TRBV5-1 and TRBJ1-2; D ambiguous. Trimming left V 4 bases short and J 2 bases short, with 9 bases between. Germline V gene data show CDR1 as SGHRS and CDR2 as YFSETQ. CDR3 size: 13 residues. The CDR3 DNA reads as TGCGCCAGCAGCCCCTCACAAAACTATGGCTACACCTTC. It translates to CASSPSQNYGYTF.

The chain carries TRBV7-8 and TRBJ1-6; 10 nucleotides line up with TRBD1. V lost 1 base and J lost 10; bases outside the gene matches: 10. This CDR3 comprises 17 residues. Germline V gene lookup returns CDR1 SGHVS and CDR2 FQNEAQ. Here the CDR3 DNA reads TGTGCCAGCAGCTTAGTGTTTGGGACAGGGGAAGACTCACCCCTCCACTTT. This translates into CASSLVFGTGEDSPLHF.